This T cell receptor beta chain stems from a study of cytomegalovirus exposure and HLA in healthy donors. Overall study results and limits: An analysis that came later showed most CMV-associated TCR beta chains appearing HLA-restricted. The productive fraction for most TCR beta V segments was about 87% or about 30% in an earlier analysis. The authors confirmed in vitro that a few CMV-associated chains were specific for CMV antigens.

Germline lookup yields CDR1 PRHDT and CDR2 FYEKMQ (reference sequence). Trimming removed 0 bases from V and 6 bases from J; junction bases left unmatched: 6. The length of the CDR3 is 15 residues. This clone was seen at least ten times. Its antigen remains unknown. In the PCR, 60 Vbeta and 13 Jbeta primers were used. Only in-frame clones appear in the TCRdb table, and some are missing; sequencing was by immunoSEQ multiplex PCR. This sample yields more than 100,000 clones, of which 83% are seen a single time; approximately 1.4% belongs to the top ten. The sample taken for sequencing was PBMCs. The clonotype originates from a man in his forties in good health and CMV-seronegative. The chain recombines TRBV13 with TRBJ1-2, with TRBD1 identical over 8 bases. The DNA of the CDR3 is TGTGCCAGCAGCTTAGGACAGGGGGAGAGAGATGGCTACACCTTC. It specifies CASSLGQGERDGYTF.